The next 28 T cell receptor beta chains were all read from a single sample in a study of Graves' ophthalmopathy and Graves' hyperthyroidism. For repertoire sequencing, the TCR beta CDR3 regions were amplified from RNA transcripts. First-round RT-PCR employed HTBI primers, with a second-round multiplex PCR after it. TCRdb re-called the multiplex PCR reads with MiXCR, one entry per CDR3 protein. The table has 450,000 to 600,000 distinct CDR3 sequences, about 35% seen once; the top ten hold around 4%. Input material: peripheral blood or thyroid tissue (not recorded which). Source of these receptors: an adult man with Graves' hyperthyroidism.

This clonotype came up many times. The chain employs TRBV19 and TRBJ2-7; TRBD1 aligns across 9 bases. After removal of 3 bases from V and 4 bases from J, the junction contained 7 bases not matched to a gene. The CDR3 has 15 amino acids. Germline V gene data show CDR1 as LNHDA and CDR2 as SQIVND (reference sequence). CDR3 sequence: CASSIKTGGRYEQYF. In DNA form, the CDR3 reads TGTGCCAGTAGTATCAAGACAGGGGGAAGGTACGAGCAGTACTTC.

Only a few counts were recorded for this clonotype. The chain links TRBV2 to TRBJ2-7; D is perhaps TRBD1 or TRBD2 (5 bases each). Looked up from germline, CDR1 is SNHLY and CDR2 is FYNNEI. This CDR3 is built from 14 residues. V was pared by 9 bases and J by 6 bases, with 21 bases between. CDR3 in amino acids: CARTAGTLSSEQYF. The CDR3 DNA is TGTGCCAGAACAGCCGGGACCCTATCGAGCGAGCAGTACTTC. Combining the CDR3 with reference TRBV2 and TRBJ2-7 gives the whole variable domain EPEVTQTPSHQVTQMGQEVILRCVPISNHLYFYWYRQILGQKVEFLVSFYNNEISEKSEIFDDQFSVERPDGSNFTLKIRSTKLEDSAMYFCARTAGTLSSEQYFGPGTRLTVT.

This clonotype was picked up one time. This chain uses TRBV29-1 with TRBJ2-7, with a weak D call TRBD2 (5 bases). The V gene's germline CDR1 is SQVTM and CDR2 ANQGSEA. The CDR3 runs 13 residues. Trimming took off 2 bases at V and 2 bases at J, with 10 bases between the two ends. In DNA form, the CDR3 reads TGCAGCGTTGAAAGTGGGAGCGCCTACGAGCAGTACTTC. It specifies CSVESGSAYEQYF.

This clonotype came up many times. V gene TRBV7-2 combines with J gene TRBJ2-7, with D possibly matching TRBD1 (6 bases). Germline loops: CDR1 SGHTA, CDR2 FQGNSA. V lost 7 bases to trimming and J lost 3 bases, with 19 bases between them. The CDR3 has 15 residues. DNA of the CDR3: TGTGCCAGCACCCTTAAGATAGGGACAAACTACGAGCAGTACTTC. It is translated as CASTLKIGTNYEQYF.

There are a few counts of this clonotype. The chain recombines TRBV30 with TRBJ2-7, with a possible D match to TRBD1 (6 bases). CDR3 size: 13 residues. CDR1 and CDR2 (germline): GTSNPN, SVGIG (reference sequence). Trimming took 2 bases from V and 3 from J, leaving 11 bases between them. The CDR3 protein is CAWSLGGGYEQYF. In DNA form, the CDR3 reads TGTGCCTGGAGTCTAGGGGGTGGCTACGAGCAGTACTTC.

V gene TRBV20-1 combines with J gene TRBJ2-3, with 9 bases that match TRBD2. Trimming cost V 6 bases and J 7 bases; bases outside gene matches: 14. Germline V gene sequence: CDR1 DFQATT, CDR2 SNEGSKA (reference sequence). The CDR3 has 15 residues. DNA for the CDR3: TGCAGTGCAACTAACCTAGCGGGGTCAGCTCATACGCAGTATTTT. Translated: CSATNLAGSAHTQYF.

The chain uses TRBV11-2 and TRBJ2-5, with D unclear. Trimming took off 1 base at V and 2 bases at J, with 8 bases between the two ends. The CDR3 consists of 14 residues. Germline lookup yields CDR1 SGHAT and CDR2 FQNNGV. The CDR3 loop reads CASSLVVQQETQYF. Written as DNA, the CDR3 is TGTGCCAGCAGCTTAGTTGTACAGCAAGAGACCCAGTACTTC.

The chain joins TRBV15 to TRBJ1-4; TRBD1 aligns across 10 bases. CDR3 size: 18 residues. Germline-derived CDR1 and CDR2 are LNHNV and YYDKDF (reference sequence). V lost 3 bases, J lost 3 bases, and 10 bases stayed unmatched. The CDR3 sequence is CATSSSGTGVLANEKLFF. The CDR3 region has the DNA TGTGCCACCAGCAGCTCCGGGACAGGGGTATTAGCTAATGAAAAACTGTTTTTT.

Only a few counts were recorded for this clonotype. The chain recombines TRBV2 with TRBJ2-3; 10 nucleotides match TRBD2. CDR1 and CDR2 (germline): SNHLY, FYNNEI. Trimming cost V 6 bases and J 2 bases; bases outside gene matches: 8. This CDR3 has 16 amino acids. CDR3 nucleotide sequence: TGTGCCAGCAGGTCGCCGGGACTAGCGTACACAGATACGCAGTATTTT. Its protein product is CASRSPGLAYTDTQYF.

This clonotype occurred a few times. The rearrangement uses TRBV3-1 and TRBJ1-2; 8 nucleotides line up with TRBD1. Trimming removed 6 bases from V and 3 bases from J; junction bases left unmatched: 3. The germline V gene encodes CDR1 LGHDT and CDR2 YNNKEL (reference sequence). CDR3 size: 13 residues. The CDR3 DNA reads as TGTGCCAGCAGTTTGACAGGGGACTATGGCTACACCTTC. Protein sequence: CASSLTGDYGYTF.

This clonotype was counted ten times or more. V usage is TRBV15 and J usage is TRBJ2-6; 10 bases fit TRBD1. The V gene's germline CDR1 is LNHNV and CDR2 YYDKDF (reference sequence). The CDR3 covers 17 residues. V shed 2 bases and J 3 bases; nucleotides not matched to a gene: 4. The chain's CDR3 is CATSRRTGGFGANVLTF. CDR3 DNA: TGTGCCACCAGCAGAAGGACAGGGGGGTTTGGGGCCAACGTCCTGACTTTC.

This rearrangement joins TRBV25-1 to TRBJ1-1, with 8 bases fitting TRBD1. V shed 6 bases and J 1 base; nucleotides not matched to a gene: 7. Germline CDR1 is MGHDK and CDR2 is SYGVNS. The CDR3 length is 15 residues. CDR3 bases: TGTGCCAGCAGATTCGACGGGACAGGGAACACTGAAGCTTTCTTT. Translating gives CASRFDGTGNTEAFF.

This clonotype has at least ten counts. The V and J genes are TRBV20-1 and TRBJ2-5; 7 bases fit TRBD1. With V trimmed by 5 bases and J by 2 bases, 8 bases remained unmatched. CDR1 is DFQATT and CDR2 is SNEGSKA in the germline V gene (reference sequence). There are 14 residues in the CDR3. This CDR3 is CSARPGQLQETQYF. CDR3 in DNA: TGCAGTGCTCGACCGGGACAGCTGCAAGAGACCCAGTACTTC.

In this sample, this clonotype turned up many times. The rearrangement links TRBV6-5 to TRBJ1-2; 7 bases map to TRBD1. CDR3 length equals 14 residues. Germline-derived CDR1 and CDR2 are MNHEY and SVGAGI. CDR3 in amino acids: CGSAGGGDGYGYTF. In nucleotides, the CDR3 is TGTGGCTCAGCAGGGGGGGGCGATGGCTATGGCTACACCTTC.

This clonotype was recorded only once. This chain uses TRBV7-9 with TRBJ1-1; unclear D gene. The V and J ends lost 5 bases and 11 bases respectively, with 9 bases between them. The germline gives CDR1 SEHNR, CDR2 FQNEAQ (reference sequence). The CDR3 has 10 amino acids. CDR3 nucleotides: TGTGCCAGCAGCGATAACGGGGCTTTCTTT. It yields the protein CASSDNGAFF. Drawing the rest from reference TRBV7-9 and TRBJ1-1, the complete variable domain is DTGVSQNPRHKITKRGQNVTFRCDPISEHNRLYWYRQTLGQGPEFLTYFQNEAQLEKSRLLSDRFSAERPKGSFSTLEIQRTEQGDSAMYLCASSDNGAFFGQGTRLTVV.

Points on this clonotype: This clone may be a read error of a much larger clone one base away. The missing conserved phenylalanine or tryptophan at the end of this CDR3 makes a read error likely. The chain employs TRBV20-1 and TRBJ2-5, with a possible D match to TRBD2 (5 bases). Germline lookup yields CDR1 DFQATT and CDR2 SNEGSKA (reference sequence). Deletions cut 0 bases from V and 1 base from J, with 15 bases between. CDR3 length equals 16 residues. DNA of the CDR3: TGCAGTGCTAGAGATCCTAGCCCGAGGGCCCAAGAGACCCAGTACCTC. Translated, it gives CSARDPSPRAQETQYL.

This clonotype has a count of ten or more. This sequence joins TRBV10-3 and TRBJ2-5; D is unclear. CDR1 is ENHRY, CDR2 SYGVKD, per germline. CDR3 length equals 15 residues. V gave up 3 bases and J gave up 5 bases, with 16 bases separating them. CDR3 loop: CAISDPARTQETQYF. CDR3 coding DNA: TGTGCCATCAGTGACCCGGCCCGCACCCAGGAGACCCAGTACTTC.

The genes are TRBV25-1 and TRBJ1-2; no definite D call. Per the germline V gene, CDR1 is MGHDK and CDR2 is SYGVNS. Between the trimmed V and J ends, which lost 2 bases and 4 bases, there was a span of 14 bases. CDR3 length: 15 amino acids. The CDR3 nucleotides are TGTGCCAGCAGTGAAGGCGTCACCCTCGTCTATGGCTACACCTTC. The encoded protein is CASSEGVTLVYGYTF.

In this sample, this clonotype turned up many times. J is TRBJ1-4 and V is TRBV7-9; tentative D call: TRBD1 (5 bases). The V gene lost 0 bases and the J gene lost 2 bases, with 7 bases spanning the gap. CDR3 size: 15 residues. Germline V lookup: CDR1 SEHNR, CDR2 FQNEAQ (reference sequence). The CDR3 protein is CASSLAAGTNEKLFF. The CDR3 nucleotides are TGTGCCAGCAGCTTAGCCGCAGGGACTAATGAAAAACTGTTTTTT.

This clonotype was seen many times. The rearrangement uses TRBV27 and TRBJ2-7; 8 nucleotides agree with TRBD1. The length of the CDR3 is 14 residues. Germline-derived CDR1 and CDR2 are MNHEY and SMNVEV (reference sequence). J was trimmed by 3 bases and V by 5 bases; bases with no gene match: 6. For the CDR3, the DNA is TGTGCCAGCAGTCGATACGACAGGGGCTACGAGCAGTACTTC. Translation gives CASSRYDRGYEQYF.

The chain carries TRBV7-2 and TRBJ2-1, with 10 bases fitting TRBD2. CDR3 length: 17 amino acids. J was trimmed by 0 bases and V by 6 bases; bases with no gene match: 8. CDR1 and CDR2 (germline): SGHTA, FQGNSA. CDR3 nucleotide sequence: TGTGCCAGCAGTATTGAAGCTAGCGGGAGCTCCTACAATGAGCAGTTCTTC. Residues: CASSIEASGSSYNEQFF.

This clonotype was counted many times. The chain has TRBV9 and TRBJ2-7; the D gene could be TRBD1 or TRBD2 (5 bases each). The V gene lost 0 bases and the J gene lost 1 base, with 8 bases spanning the gap. In germline, CDR1 is SGDLS, CDR2 YYNGEE. There are 14 residues in the CDR3. For the CDR3, the DNA is TGTGCCAGCAGCGTAGGAGGGGAGTCCTACGAGCAGTACTTC. This sequence encodes CASSVGGESYEQYF.

The rearrangement links TRBV7-9 to TRBJ2-7; tentative D call: TRBD1 (6 bases). Looked up from germline, CDR1 is SEHNR and CDR2 is FQNEAQ (reference sequence). The CDR3 length is 14 residues. V dropped 5 bases and J dropped 5 bases, with 16 bases sitting between them. The CDR3, as DNA: TGTGCCAGCAGCCCCAGTGGGGCAGGGGACGAGCAGTACTTC. This gives the protein CASSPSGAGDEQYF.

The chain recombines TRBV5-1 with TRBJ1-5; the D is unclear. The V and J ends lost 3 bases and 14 bases respectively, with 18 bases between them. Germline-derived CDR1 and CDR2 are SGHRS and YFSETQ. This CDR3 has 13 amino acids. For the CDR3, the DNA is TGCGCCAGCAGCTGGGCGGGAGGGCTGGATGAGCATTTT. This encodes CASSWAGGLDEHF.

This clonotype occurred once. The J gene is TRBJ1-6, the V gene TRBV7-3; 9 bases align to TRBD1. V lost 5 bases, J lost 5 bases, and 10 bases stayed unmatched. Germline assignment: CDR1 SGHTA and CDR2 FQGTGA. CDR3 length equals 17 residues. The CDR3 DNA sequence: TGTGCCAGCAGCACTGGGACAGGGATAGTGAATAATTCACCCCTCCACTTT. It codes for CASSTGTGIVNNSPLHF. Supplemented by reference TRBV7-3 and TRBJ1-6, the full variable domain reads GAGVSQTPSNKVTEKGKYVELRCDPISGHTALYWYRQSLGQGPEFLIYFQGTGAADDSGLPNDRFFAVRPEGSVSTLKIQRTERGDSAVYLCASSTGTGIVNNSPLHFGNGTRLTVT.

The chain joins TRBV10-3 to TRBJ1-1, with D possibly matching TRBD1 (5 bases). This CDR3 region has 18 residues. CDR1 ENHRY and CDR2 SYGVKD come from the germline V gene. V was trimmed by 11 bases and J by 4 bases, leaving 32 bases between them. The CDR3 coding sequence is TGTGCCTGGAGTCCCTATGGGGCGGGTCGAAGGGGAGGCACTGAAGCTTTCTTT. Translating it yields CAWSPYGAGRRGGTEAFF.

The table lists this clonotype with a few counts. CDR3 protein: CASSLGGLAGGGPVYEQYF. The CDR3 DNA sequence: TGTGCCAGCAGTTTAGGTGGACTAGCGGGAGGGGGCCCCGTCTACGAGCAGTACTTC. V gene TRBV12-3 or TRBV12-4 combines with J gene TRBJ2-7; 15 bases are a match to TRBD2. The CDR3 is 19 amino acids. J lost 3 bases, V lost 1 base, and 10 bases had no gene match.

This clonotype was seen many times. The chain uses TRBV16 and TRBJ1-1; D uncertain. CDR1 is KGHSY and CDR2 is FQNENV in the germline V gene. The CDR3 contains 13 residues. With 0 bases removed from V and 5 bases from J, the gap between germline ends came to 7 bases. The CDR3 DNA reads as TGTGCCAGCAGCCAATCACGGGGAACTGAAGCTTTCTTT. This gives the protein CASSQSRGTEAFF. Full variable domain (outside the CDR3, taken from reference TRBV16 and TRBJ1-1): GEEVAQTPKHLVRGEGQKAKLYCAPIKGHSYVFWYQQVLKNEFKFLISFQNENVFDETGMPKERFSAKCLPNSPCSLEIQATKLEDSAVYFCASSQSRGTEAFFGQGTRLTVV.